This T cell receptor beta chain was observed in a study of blood T cell repertoires in COVID-19. Background on the study: The origin of the acute and convalescent COVID-19 samples was the United States, Italy and Spain. Sources were T cells, B-cell-depleted T cells, or PBMCs; the material itself was cDNA or gDNA.

Per the authors' pipeline: Amplification of reference gene primers was used by the study to estimate nucleated cell counts. Here immunoSEQ multiplex PCR was the method, and the copy in TCRdb shows in-frame clones only, minus some. The DNA gave D and trimming, while V, J and clone size come from that table. Altogether 100,000 to 150,000 clones are present, approximately 85% being singletons, with the ten largest covering roughly 15%. This clone was counted a few times. Enrolled during active infection, Seattle patients were then followed longitudinally. Germline CDR1 and CDR2: MNHEY and SVGAGI. The CDR3 runs to 15 residues. Unmatched junction bases numbered 10, after V lost 6 bases and J lost 3 bases.

The receptor was derived from a man aged 25-45 years with COVID-19, enrolled during active disease. The sequenced material came from peripheral blood. The chain is built from TRBV6-5 and TRBJ2-7; 8 positions agree with TRBD1. CDR3 sequence reads: CASRARQGIFYEQYF. CDR3 nucleotides: TGTGCCAGCAGGGCAAGACAGGGGATATTCTACGAGCAGTACTTC.